This TCR beta chain stems from a study of CD8+CD57+ T cells in acquired aplastic anemia. Across the study: Mean DNA quantity obtained from sorted CD4+ and CD8+ cells was 3 to 4 ug. Reads per healthy sample averaged around 10 million (CD4+) and some 11 million (CD8+). Study-wide results and caveats: Patients and controls had in common approximately 30 CD8+ CDR3 sequences. Levels of CD8+ Simpson's diversity were not significantly distinct in patients versus controls.

A remark on this clonotype: Its antigen remains unidentified.

The germline CDR1 and CDR2 sequences are LNHDA and SQIVND (reference sequence). Trimming shortened V by 4 bases and J by 3 bases, and 21 bases separated the two germline ends. The CDR3 has 17 amino acids. Genomic DNA, serving as template, underwent TCR beta VDJ and CDR3 profiling. TCRdb analysed the reads with MiXCR anew, one entry per CDR3 protein. This table has about 180,000 distinct CDR3 sequences, about 47% appearing once. The source of this sequence is a human donor in good health. The sequencing input was sorted CD4+, CD8+, or CD8+CD57+ T cells (not recorded which) from PBMCs. This sequence joins TRBV19 and TRBJ1-1; D is uncertain. CDR3: CASSTFLRGLRDTEAFF. The CDR3, as DNA: TGTGCCAGTAGTACCTTTCTTCGGGGTCTCAGAGACACTGAAGCTTTCTTT.